This passage covers 12 T cell receptor beta chains from one sample sequenced in a study of blood T cell repertoires in COVID-19. Profiling relied on immunoSEQ multiplex PCR, and the TCRdb table lists in-frame clones only, not all of them. This table holds 200,000 to 250,000 clones, approximately 86% found once. The material sequenced was peripheral blood. The receptors were gathered from an elderly woman with acute or convalescent COVID-19.

The genes are TRBV11-3 and TRBJ2-2; 8 bases fit TRBD2. This CDR3 region has 14 residues. The germline V gene has CDR1 SGHNT and CDR2 YENEEA. After removal of 5 bases from V and 7 bases from J, the junction contained 6 bases not matched to a gene. The CDR3 protein is CASSRGGAGGELFF. The CDR3 region has the DNA TGTGCCAGCAGCCGGGGGGGGGCCGGCGGGGAGCTGTTTTTT.

The J gene is TRBJ1-5, the V gene TRBV19; 7 positions agree with TRBD1. In germline, CDR1 is LNHDA, CDR2 SQIVND (reference sequence). The trim removed 6 bases at V and 1 base at J, leaving 9 bases unmatched. The length of the CDR3 is 16 residues. CDR3 in DNA: TGTGCCAGTAGAGAACAGGGGTCCCTCAGCAATCAGCCCCAGCATTTT. The encoded protein is CASREQGSLSNQPQHF.

The V call is TRBV7-2, the J call TRBJ2-7; TRBD1 matches 7 bases. Germline CDR1 reads SGHTA; CDR2 reads FQGNSA. J was trimmed by 4 bases and V by 0 bases; bases with no gene match: 3. The CDR3 consists of 14 residues. CDR3 nucleotide sequence: TGTGCCAGCAGCTTAGCGAACAGGGGTTACGAGCAGTACTTC. Translated, it gives CASSLANRGYEQYF.

In the case of this clone: Other nucleotide sequences from this sample produce the same CDR3. This chain connects TRBV9 to TRBJ1-1; D is undetermined. Trimming removed 0 bases from V and 1 base from J, with 10 bases in between. The germline V gene has CDR1 SGDLS and CDR2 YYNGEE. This CDR3 is built from 15 residues. CDR3 in amino acids: CASSVATGGNTEAFF. The DNA for the CDR3 is TGTGCCAGCAGCGTAGCTACGGGAGGGAACACTGAAGCTTTCTTT.

The genes are TRBV9 and TRBJ2-7; D unclear. This CDR3 region has 14 residues. The germline V gene has CDR1 SGDLS and CDR2 YYNGEE. Trimming shortened V by 0 bases and J by 6 bases, and 13 bases separated the two germline ends. CDR3 amino acids: CASSVVAEESEQYF. DNA for the CDR3: TGTGCCAGCAGCGTAGTGGCGGAAGAGTCCGAGCAGTACTTC. Full variable domain (outside the CDR3, taken from reference TRBV9 and TRBJ2-7): DSGVTQTPKHLITATGQRVTLRCSPRSGDLSVYWYQQSLDQGLQFLIQYYNGEERAKGNILERFSAQQFPDLHSELNLSSLELGDSALYFCASSVVAEESEQYFGPGTRLTVT.

The V call is TRBV29-1, the J call TRBJ2-5; tentatively, D is TRBD2 (5 bases). This CDR3 has 11 residues. V lost 7 bases to trimming and J lost 4 bases, with 10 bases between them. Germline V gene sequence: CDR1 SQVTM, CDR2 ANQGSEA. The CDR3 protein is CSGRAGETQYF. CDR3 in DNA: TGCAGCGGGCGGGCGGGAGAGACCCAGTACTTC.

The CDR3 here is CASSVLNSPLHF. The CDR3 region has the DNA TGTGCCAGCAGCGTCCTCAATTCACCCCTCCACTTT. This chain links TRBV12-3 or TRBV12-4 with TRBJ1-6; D remains unclear. V was cut by 6 bases and J by 7 bases, with 7 bases left in between. This CDR3 spans 12 amino acids.

The V call is TRBV18, the J call TRBJ2-1, with 8 bases matching TRBD1. CDR3 length: 16 amino acids. Per germline, CDR1 KGHSH and CDR2 LQKENI. Trimming cost V 2 bases and J 7 bases; bases outside gene matches: 10. The CDR3 is CASSPVYVNRGNEQFF. DNA of the CDR3: TGTGCCAGCTCACCAGTCTATGTCAACAGGGGGAATGAGCAGTTCTTC.

This clone occurred once. A read error may produce the germline difference seen at one junction end. In nucleotides, the CDR3 is TGTGCCAGCTCGCCACAGGAGATCTACGAGCAGTACTTC. Protein: CASSPQEIYEQYF. The chain joins TRBV18 to TRBJ2-7; maybe TRBD1 (5 bases). The CDR3 covers 13 residues. In germline, CDR1 is KGHSH, CDR2 LQKENI.

The V and J genes are TRBV7-9 and TRBJ1-1; D might be TRBD1 (6 bases). CDR3 length: 15 residues. V was trimmed by 4 bases and J by 1 base, leaving 13 bases between them. CDR1 is SEHNR and CDR2 is FQNEAQ in the germline V gene (reference sequence). The CDR3 DNA reads as TGTGCCAGCAGCTCCCGGGACACCGAGAACACTGAAGCTTTCTTT. Its protein is CASSSRDTENTEAFF. Full variable domain (outside the CDR3, taken from reference TRBV7-9 and TRBJ1-1): DTGVSQNPRHKITKRGQNVTFRCDPISEHNRLYWYRQTLGQGPEFLTYFQNEAQLEKSRLLSDRFSAERPKGSFSTLEIQRTEQGDSAMYLCASSSRDTENTEAFFGQGTRLTVV.

The genes are TRBV7-9 and TRBJ1-2; 7 bases agree with TRBD1. CDR3 size: 13 residues. Germline-derived CDR1 and CDR2 are SEHNR and FQNEAQ (reference sequence). The junction had 6 bases not matched to a gene; V was cut back by 5 bases and J by 6 bases. The CDR3 bases are TGTGCCAGCAGCGTCTCAGGGGGGCATGGCTACACCTTC. It yields the protein CASSVSGGHGYTF.

The chain links TRBV18 to TRBJ1-4; 9 nucleotides align to TRBD1. The germline V gene has CDR1 KGHSH and CDR2 LQKENI. This CDR3 has 18 amino acids. The ends lost 4 bases at V and 2 bases at J; junction bases unmatched: 11. CDR3 nucleotide sequence: TGTGCCAGCTCACAAAATACCGGGACAGGGAGGACTAATGAAAAACTGTTTTTT. Translating gives CASSQNTGTGRTNEKLFF.